One sample yielded the 12 T cell receptor beta chains listed below, sequenced in a study of blood T cell repertoires in COVID-19. TCRdb's table, derived via immunoSEQ multiplex PCR, lists solely in-frame clones and lacks some. The table records 90,000 to 100,000 clones, 70% to 90% of them present only once. Sequenced sample: peripheral blood. The receptors were gathered from a man aged 50 or older with COVID-19, enrolled during active disease.

The rearrangement links TRBV27 to TRBJ2-7; 7 nucleotides line up with TRBD2. This CDR3 region has 14 residues. The V and J ends lost 1 base and 5 bases, in that order; junction bases with no gene match: 5. Germline CDR1 MNHEY, CDR2 SMNVEV (reference sequence). The CDR3 bases are TGTGCCAGCAGTTTATTGGGGGGGATCCACGAGCAGTACTTC. This translates into CASSLLGGIHEQYF.

This clone was recorded once. The chain combines TRBV7-9 with TRBJ2-7, with TRBD1 matching 7 bases. The germline V gene has CDR1 SEHNR and CDR2 FQNEAQ (reference sequence). J was trimmed by 4 bases and V by 6 bases; bases with no gene match: 3. The CDR3 runs to 12 residues. CDR3 in DNA: TGTGCCAGCAGTATGACAGGGTACGAGCAGTACTTC. It translates to CASSMTGYEQYF.

The chain has TRBV7-2 and TRBJ1-2; D not certain. Germline V gives CDR1 SGHTA, CDR2 FQGNSA. The CDR3 is made up of 14 amino acids. V lost 6 bases, J lost 3 bases, and 14 bases lay in between. The CDR3 loop reads CASSFISGDYGYTF. For the CDR3, the DNA is TGTGCCAGCAGTTTTATATCCGGGGACTATGGCTACACCTTC.

Regarding this clone: The junction departs from germline at one end; a sequencing error may be responsible. The V gene is TRBV7-9, the J gene TRBJ1-6; perhaps TRBD1 as D (6 bases). This CDR3 is 14 amino acids long. In germline, CDR1 is SEHNR, CDR2 FQNEAQ (reference sequence). The CDR3 spells CAGSRRGLNSPLHF. CDR3 in DNA: TGTGCCGGCAGCCGCAGGGGCCTGAATTCACCCCTCCACTTT.

CDR3 amino acids: CASSLGGQGHYEQYF. As DNA, the CDR3 is TGCGCCAGCAGCTTGGGAGGCCAAGGCCACTACGAGCAGTACTTC. V and J are TRBV5-1 and TRBJ2-7; no definite D call. The CDR3 loop spans 15 amino acids. V was trimmed by 0 bases and J by 3 bases, leaving 13 bases between them. Per the germline V gene, CDR1 is SGHRS and CDR2 is YFSETQ.

This CDR3 reads CASSQGQGRGGYTF. CDR3 DNA: TGTGCCAGCAGCCAGGGGCAGGGCAGAGGAGGCTACACCTTC. The chain carries TRBV5-4 and TRBJ1-2, with D possibly being TRBD1 (6 bases). Germline values: CDR1 SGHNT, CDR2 YYREEE (reference sequence). Trimming took 4 bases from V and 8 from J, leaving 18 bases between them. The CDR3 totals 14 residues. The whole variable domain, remainder taken from reference TRBV5-4 and TRBJ1-2, is ETGVTQSPTHLIKTRGQQVTLRCSSQSGHNTVSWYQQALGQGPQFIFQYYREEENGRGNFPPRFSGLQFPNYSSELNVNALELDDSALYLCASSQGQGRGGYTFGSGTRLTVV.

This rearrangement joins TRBV6-5 to TRBJ1-6; 8 nucleotides align to TRBD1. V dropped 7 bases and J dropped 7; count of bases not matched to a gene: 6. Germline V gene lookup returns CDR1 MNHEY and CDR2 SVGAGI. CDR3 length equals 14 residues. As DNA, the CDR3 is TGTGCCAGCACCGTCGGACAGGGAAATTCACCCCTCCACTTT. Its translation: CASTVGQGNSPLHF.

The genes are TRBV4-1 and TRBJ1-1, with a tentative D call TRBD1 (6 bases). Germline V CDR1 and CDR2: MGHRA, YSYEKL. With 0 bases removed from V and 8 bases from J, the gap between germline ends came to 16 bases. The CDR3 spans 15 residues. The DNA for the CDR3 is TGCGCCAGCAGCCAAGATGAAACAGGGATTCGGGAAGCTTTCTTT. The encoded protein is CASSQDETGIREAFF.

The rearrangement links TRBV7-9 to TRBJ1-2, with D uncertain. Germline assignment: CDR1 SEHNR and CDR2 FQNEAQ (reference sequence). CDR3 length equals 13 residues. The V end lost 4 bases, the J end lost 0 bases, and 6 bases lay between the germline ends. For the CDR3, the DNA is TGTGCCAGCAGCTCGCGGGCTAACTATGGCTACACCTTC. It specifies CASSSRANYGYTF.

The chain carries TRBV15 and TRBJ1-2; D gene uncertain. V lost 0 bases to trimming and J lost 7 bases, with 15 bases between them. CDR1 is LNHNV, CDR2 YYDKDF, per germline (reference sequence). CDR3 size: 15 residues. CDR3 amino acids: CATSRDHQDRGGYTF. Here the CDR3 DNA reads TGTGCCACCAGCAGAGATCACCAGGACCGGGGTGGCTACACCTTC. Looking up the rest from reference TRBV15 and TRBJ1-2 gives the full variable domain: DAMVIQNPRYQVTQFGKPVTLSCSQTLNHNVMYWYQQKSSQAPKLLFHYYDKDFNNEADTPDNFQSRRPNTSFCFLDIRSPGLGDTAMYLCATSRDHQDRGGYTFGSGTRLTVV.

The CDR3 nucleotides read TGTGCCAGCAGCCAAGGACAGGGGGGTGCAGATACGCAGTATTTT. Translated, it gives CASSQGQGGADTQYF. V is TRBV4-2 and J is TRBJ2-3; 9 bases map to TRBD1. This CDR3 region has 15 residues. The V segment lost 1 base and the J segment 4 bases; nucleotides outside the gene matches: 3. The germline V gene encodes CDR1 LGHNA and CDR2 YNFKEQ.

V is TRBV7-2 and J is TRBJ1-5, with a possible D match to TRBD1 (6 bases). V was shortened by 11 bases and J by 2 bases, with 13 bases between the two germline ends. The CDR3 has 13 residues. CDR1 is SGHTA and CDR2 is FQGNSA in the germline V gene. The CDR3 bases are TGTGCCGGGGGCGCGGATGGCAATCAGCCCCAGCATTTT. As protein: CAGGADGNQPQHF.